The 7 T cell receptor beta chains listed next were all sequenced from one sample in a study of cytomegalovirus exposure and HLA in healthy donors. The PCR employed 60 Vbeta primers together with 13 Jbeta primers. The data were produced by immunoSEQ multiplex PCR, yet TCRdb's version contains in-frame clones alone and is incomplete. There are over 150,000 clones in the sample; around 80% occur only once, and about 2% lies in the top ten. Sequencing input: PBMCs. These receptors originate from a human donor in good health.

This clone showed up just once. The chain is built from TRBV11-2 and TRBJ2-1; the match to TRBD2 covers 7 bases. Germline-derived CDR1 and CDR2 are SGHAT and FQNNGV. The CDR3 totals 15 residues. V shed 5 bases and J 0 bases; nucleotides not matched to a gene: 4. The DNA for the CDR3 is TGTGCCAGCAGCCCCAGGACTAGCTCCTACAATGAGCAGTTCTTC. It encodes CASSPRTSSYNEQFF. Full variable domain (rest looked up from reference TRBV11-2 and TRBJ2-1): EAGVAQSPRYKIIEKRQSVAFWCNPISGHATLYWYQQILGQGPKLLIQFQNNGVVDDSQLPKDRFSAERLKGVDSTLKIQPAKLEDSAVYLCASSPRTSSYNEQFFGPGTRLTVL.

The chain couples TRBV11-3 to TRBJ1-2; D ambiguous. V was pared by 5 bases and J by 8 bases, with 18 bases between. In germline, CDR1 is SGHNT, CDR2 YENEEA. CDR3 length equals 14 residues. In nucleotides, the CDR3 is TGTGCCAGCAGCCCAGACCCCCGAGACTCGGGCTACACCTTC. Translating gives CASSPDPRDSGYTF.

Only one count was recorded for this clone. This sequence joins TRBV18 and TRBJ2-1; 12 bases line up with TRBD1. Germline trimming cut 2 bases from V and 9 bases from J; bases unmatched to any gene: 5. Germline CDR1 is KGHSH and CDR2 is LQKENI. The CDR3 totals 15 residues. Written as DNA, the CDR3 is TGTGCCAGCTCACCAGGGGACAGGGGGCATATTGAGCAGTTCTTC. It yields the protein CASSPGDRGHIEQFF.

The V gene is TRBV27, the J gene TRBJ2-2, with 8 bases matching TRBD1. This CDR3 contains 15 residues. CDR1 and CDR2 (germline): MNHEY, SMNVEV (reference sequence). Losses at the gene ends were 4 bases for V and 7 bases for J; bases not matched to a gene: 8. This CDR3 is CASSWTGTIRGELFF. The CDR3 coding sequence is TGTGCCAGCAGTTGGACAGGGACAATCCGCGGGGAGCTGTTTTTT.

As to this clone: Germline is not matched at one junction end, which may reflect a read error. The chain has TRBV12-5 and TRBJ2-2; D is perhaps TRBD1 (6 bases). In germline, CDR1 is LGHNT, CDR2 FRNRAP. CDR3 length equals 15 residues. CDR3 amino acids: CASGYIDRSTEELFF. The CDR3 bases are TGTGCTAGTGGTTATATAGACAGGAGCACCGAGGAGCTGTTTTTT.

The V and J genes are TRBV29-1 and TRBJ1-1; tentatively, D is TRBD1 (6 bases). The CDR3 length is 14 residues. V was shortened by 6 bases and J by 4 bases, with 18 bases between the two germline ends. Germline lookup yields CDR1 SQVTM and CDR2 ANQGSEA. CDR3 nucleotides: TGCAGCGTGCTGGACAGCCGGGGTTTCACTGAAGCTTTCTTT. Encoded protein: CSVLDSRGFTEAFF.

The chain recombines TRBV2 with TRBJ2-1; D may be TRBD1 (5 bases). Germline V gene lookup returns CDR1 SNHLY and CDR2 FYNNEI. The V end lost 5 bases, the J end lost 3 bases, and 5 bases lay between the germline ends. The CDR3 is 12 residues long. The CDR3 spells CASSQGYNEQFF. The CDR3 nucleotides read TGTGCCAGCAGTCAGGGCTACAATGAGCAGTTCTTC.